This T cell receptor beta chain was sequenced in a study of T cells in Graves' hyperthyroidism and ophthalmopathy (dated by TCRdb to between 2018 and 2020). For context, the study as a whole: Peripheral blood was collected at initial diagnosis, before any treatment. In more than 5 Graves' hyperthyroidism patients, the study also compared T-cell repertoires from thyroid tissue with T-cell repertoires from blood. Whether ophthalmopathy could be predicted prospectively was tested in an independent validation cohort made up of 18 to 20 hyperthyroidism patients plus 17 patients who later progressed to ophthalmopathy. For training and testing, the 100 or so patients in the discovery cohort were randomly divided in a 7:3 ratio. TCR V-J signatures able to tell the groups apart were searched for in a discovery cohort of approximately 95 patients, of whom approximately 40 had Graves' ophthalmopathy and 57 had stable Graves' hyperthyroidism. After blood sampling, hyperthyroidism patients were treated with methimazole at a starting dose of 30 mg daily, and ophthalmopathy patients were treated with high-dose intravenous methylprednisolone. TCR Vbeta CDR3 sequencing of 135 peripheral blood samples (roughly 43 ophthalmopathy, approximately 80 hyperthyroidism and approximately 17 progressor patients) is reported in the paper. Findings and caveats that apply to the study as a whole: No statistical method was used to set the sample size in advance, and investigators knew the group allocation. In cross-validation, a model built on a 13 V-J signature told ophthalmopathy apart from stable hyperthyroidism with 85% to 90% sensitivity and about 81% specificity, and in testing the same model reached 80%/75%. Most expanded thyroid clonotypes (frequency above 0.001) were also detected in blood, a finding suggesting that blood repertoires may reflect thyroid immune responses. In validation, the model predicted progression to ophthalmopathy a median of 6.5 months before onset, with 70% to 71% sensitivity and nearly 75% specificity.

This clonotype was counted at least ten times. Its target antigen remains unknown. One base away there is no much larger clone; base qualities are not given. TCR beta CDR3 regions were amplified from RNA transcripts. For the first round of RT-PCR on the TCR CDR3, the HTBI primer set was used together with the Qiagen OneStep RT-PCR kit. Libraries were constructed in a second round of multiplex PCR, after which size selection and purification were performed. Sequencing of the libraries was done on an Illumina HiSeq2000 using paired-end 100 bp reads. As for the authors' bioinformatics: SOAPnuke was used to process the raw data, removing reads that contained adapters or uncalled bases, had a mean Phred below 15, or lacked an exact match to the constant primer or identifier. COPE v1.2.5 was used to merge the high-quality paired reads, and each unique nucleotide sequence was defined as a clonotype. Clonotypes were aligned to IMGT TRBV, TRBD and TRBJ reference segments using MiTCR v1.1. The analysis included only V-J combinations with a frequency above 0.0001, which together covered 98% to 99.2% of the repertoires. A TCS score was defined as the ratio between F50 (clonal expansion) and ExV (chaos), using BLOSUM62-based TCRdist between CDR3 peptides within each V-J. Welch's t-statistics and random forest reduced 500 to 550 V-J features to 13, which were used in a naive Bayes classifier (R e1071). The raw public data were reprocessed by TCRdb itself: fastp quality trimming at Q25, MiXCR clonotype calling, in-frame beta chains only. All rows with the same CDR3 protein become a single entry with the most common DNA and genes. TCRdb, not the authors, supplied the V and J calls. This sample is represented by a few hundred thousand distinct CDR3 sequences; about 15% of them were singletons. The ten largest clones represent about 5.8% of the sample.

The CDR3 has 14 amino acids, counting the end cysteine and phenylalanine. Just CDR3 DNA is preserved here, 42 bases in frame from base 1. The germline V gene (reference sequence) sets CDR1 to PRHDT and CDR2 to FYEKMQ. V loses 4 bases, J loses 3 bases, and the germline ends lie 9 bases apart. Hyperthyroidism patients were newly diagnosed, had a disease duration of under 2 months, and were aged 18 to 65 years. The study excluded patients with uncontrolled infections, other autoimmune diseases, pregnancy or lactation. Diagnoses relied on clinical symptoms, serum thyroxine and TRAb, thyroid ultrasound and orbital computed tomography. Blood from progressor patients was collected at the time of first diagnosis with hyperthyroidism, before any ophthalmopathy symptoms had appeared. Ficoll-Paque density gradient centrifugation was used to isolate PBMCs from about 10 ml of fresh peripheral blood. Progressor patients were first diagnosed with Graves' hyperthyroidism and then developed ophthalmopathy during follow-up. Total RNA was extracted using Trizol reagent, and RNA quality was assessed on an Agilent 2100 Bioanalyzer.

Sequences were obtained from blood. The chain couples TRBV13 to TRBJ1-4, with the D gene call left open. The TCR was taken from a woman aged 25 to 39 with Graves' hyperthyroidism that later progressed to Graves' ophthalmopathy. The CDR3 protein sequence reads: CASSSRNPNEKLFF. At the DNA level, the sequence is TGTGCCAGCAGCTCCAGGAATCCTAATGAAAAACTGTTTTTT.